These 26 T cell receptor beta chains were all obtained from the same sample, sequenced in a study of post-analysis software for immune sequencing data. Unique-molecular-identifier-tagged TCR beta cDNA libraries were used. TCRdb reprocessed the PCR reads via MiXCR and lists one record per CDR3 protein. The data show 750,000 to 950,000 distinct CDR3 sequences, roughly half seen once. Whole-study findings and limits: The five TRBV segments detected at higher frequency in patients than in controls included TRBV5-6, TRBV5-1 and TRBV20-1.

Which antigens these TCRs recognize remains unknown. Specimen: blood. These receptors came from a girl aged 5 to 17 with multiple sclerosis.

V usage is TRBV4-2 and J usage is TRBJ2-7, with 13 positions matching TRBD2. Germline V gene sequence: CDR1 LGHNA, CDR2 YNFKEQ. With 3 bases clipped from V and 1 base from J, the junction kept 9 bases outside the gene matches. The CDR3 spans 18 residues. CDR3 sequence reads: CASSQFQGTSGTSYEQYF. The CDR3 DNA reads as TGTGCCAGCAGCCAGTTTCAAGGGACTAGCGGGACTTCCTACGAGCAGTACTTC.

CDR3 residues: CASSSEKGAWGETQYF. The DNA of the CDR3 is TGCGCCAGCAGCTCCGAGAAGGGGGCGTGGGGAGAGACCCAGTACTTC. V and J are TRBV5-1 and TRBJ2-5, with TRBD1 identical over 7 bases. Trimming took 3 bases from V and 4 from J; bases not matched to a gene: 12. From germline, CDR1 is SGHRS and CDR2 YFSETQ. This CDR3 is 16 amino acids long.

This rearrangement joins TRBV20-1 to TRBJ2-1, with 10 bases fitting TRBD2. Germline assignment: CDR1 DFQATT and CDR2 SNEGSKA (reference sequence). The CDR3 is made up of 18 amino acids. Trimming cost V 2 bases and J 0 bases; bases outside gene matches: 10. Here the CDR3 reads CSARLAGEGAYSYNEQFF. Written as DNA, the CDR3 is TGCAGTGCTAGACTAGCGGGAGAGGGGGCCTACTCCTACAATGAGCAGTTCTTC.

The rearrangement links TRBV3-1 to TRBJ1-2, with a weak D call TRBD1 (5 bases). Germline V gene sequence: CDR1 LGHDT, CDR2 YNNKEL (reference sequence). The V and J ends lost 0 bases and 3 bases respectively, with 14 bases between them. This CDR3 spans 16 amino acids. Written as DNA, the CDR3 is TGTGCCAGCAGCCAAGATCTAACGGGCAGGGACTATGGCTACACCTTC. Its translation: CASSQDLTGRDYGYTF.

The gene calls are TRBV10-3 and TRBJ1-2; D call uncertain. CDR1 and CDR2 from the germline V gene are ENHRY and SYGVKD. The length of the CDR3 is 14 residues. V was shortened by 9 bases and J by 1 base, with 15 bases between the two germline ends. The CDR3 loop reads CAIATLEYNYGYTF. CDR3 nucleotide sequence: TGTGCCATTGCGACCCTGGAGTATAACTATGGCTACACCTTC.

This chain uses TRBV29-1 with TRBJ2-7; 8 bases align to TRBD1. CDR3 size: 13 residues. The germline V gene has CDR1 SQVTM and CDR2 ANQGSEA. V shed 5 bases and J 0 bases; nucleotides not matched to a gene: 3. CDR3: CSVTGQASYEQYF. For the CDR3, the DNA is TGCAGCGTTACGGGACAGGCCTCCTACGAGCAGTACTTC.

The rearrangement uses TRBV29-1 and TRBJ1-5; unclear D gene. Germline V lookup: CDR1 SQVTM, CDR2 ANQGSEA. This CDR3 comprises 12 residues. V was cut by 6 bases and J by 1 base, with 7 bases left in between. The CDR3 region has the DNA TGCAGCGTACAGCAGAGCAATCAGCCCCAGCATTTT. Amino acid sequence: CSVQQSNQPQHF.

With respect to this clonotype: The junction departs from germline at one end; a sequencing error may be responsible. This chain connects TRBV29-1 to TRBJ1-5; TRBD1 agrees at 10 bases. The CDR3 covers 15 residues. CDR1 is SQVTM and CDR2 is ANQGSEA in the germline V gene. The CDR3 loop reads CSVRTGGDSDQPQHF. CDR3 DNA sequence: TGCAGCGTTAGGACAGGGGGGGATAGCGATCAGCCCCAGCATTTT.

This clonotype turned up a few times. In nucleotides, the CDR3 is TGCAGCGGCCGACTAGCGGGGGGCGGCGGGGAGCTGTTTTTT. Protein: CSGRLAGGGGELFF. The chain has TRBV29-1 and TRBJ2-2, with TRBD2 matching 13 bases. The germline gives CDR1 SQVTM, CDR2 ANQGSEA. V gave up 7 bases and J gave up 7 bases; unmatched junction bases: 6. The CDR3 totals 14 residues.

This clonotype appeared once. The chain has TRBV2 and TRBJ2-1, with D tentatively TRBD1 (5 bases). Trimming stripped 7 bases from V and 0 bases from J, with 13 bases between. The CDR3 extends over 15 amino acids. Germline V gene sequence: CDR1 SNHLY, CDR2 FYNNEI. For the CDR3, the DNA is TGTGCCAGCACCGAAGGGGTCAGCTCCTACAATGAGCAGTTCTTC. Translating gives CASTEGVSSYNEQFF.

This rearrangement joins TRBV29-1 to TRBJ2-5; D is unclear. The DNA end is more similar to TRBJ2-7, so the J call may be wrong. The germline gives CDR1 SQVTM, CDR2 ANQGSEA. CDR3 length equals 12 residues. The CDR3, as DNA: TGCAGCGTTGTAACCCCAGTAAACGAGCAGTACTTC. Amino acid sequence: CSVVTPVNEQYF.

V usage is TRBV27 and J usage is TRBJ2-7, with unresolved D. The CDR3 runs 13 residues. Germline CDR1 reads MNHEY; CDR2 reads SMNVEV (reference sequence). V lost 5 bases, J lost 1 base, and 9 bases lay in between. The CDR3 sequence is CASSNAASYEQYF. The CDR3 region has the DNA TGTGCCAGCAGTAATGCGGCTTCCTACGAGCAGTACTTC.

Only a few counts were recorded for this clonotype. The V gene is TRBV20-1, the J gene TRBJ1-4, with 8 bases aligning to TRBD1. The length of the CDR3 is 16 residues. The ends lost 1 base at V and 4 bases at J; junction bases unmatched: 8. Germline V gene lookup returns CDR1 DFQATT and CDR2 SNEGSKA (reference sequence). The chain's CDR3 is CSARANRDRFNEKLFF. CDR3 bases: TGCAGTGCTAGAGCAAATAGGGACAGGTTTAATGAAAAACTGTTTTTT.

The gene calls are TRBV20-1 and TRBJ2-7; TRBD2 agrees at 7 bases. V shed 4 bases and J 3 bases; nucleotides not matched to a gene: 9. Germline assignment: CDR1 DFQATT and CDR2 SNEGSKA (reference sequence). This CDR3 has 14 amino acids. The CDR3 loop is CSANSIGGSYEQYF. CDR3 nucleotides: TGCAGTGCTAATTCTATCGGCGGGAGCTACGAGCAGTACTTC.

CDR3 nucleotides: TGTGCCAGCAGCCTGGGAGGGTCGAGTTCCTACGAGCAGTACTTC. It codes for CASSLGGSSSYEQYF. This chain links TRBV7-3 with TRBJ2-7; 7 bases line up with TRBD2. Germline V gene data show CDR1 as SGHTA and CDR2 as FQGTGA. V trimming: 5 bases; J trimming: 1 base; junction bases outside the gene matches: 8. The CDR3 runs 15 residues. Full variable domain (remainder filled in from reference TRBV7-3 and TRBJ2-7): GAGVSQTPSNKVTEKGKYVELRCDPISGHTALYWYRQSLGQGPEFLIYFQGTGAADDSGLPNDRFFAVRPEGSVSTLKIQRTERGDSAVYLCASSLGGSSSYEQYFGPGTRLTVT.

This chain uses TRBV20-1 with TRBJ2-5; perhaps TRBD1 as D (6 bases). The V gene's germline CDR1 is DFQATT and CDR2 SNEGSKA (reference sequence). This CDR3 comprises 11 residues. V shed 4 bases and J shed 5 bases, with 8 bases lying between them. The CDR3 sequence is CSANTGETQYF. Written as DNA, the CDR3 is TGCAGTGCTAACACAGGGGAGACCCAGTACTTC.

The V gene is TRBV2, the J gene TRBJ2-5, with D perhaps assigned TRBD1 or TRBD2 (5 bases each). The CDR3 is made up of 14 amino acids. Germline assignment: CDR1 SNHLY and CDR2 FYNNEI. Trimming removed 7 bases at V and 5 bases at J, with 17 bases between. CDR3 amino acids: CASTGGSSRETQYF. In DNA form, the CDR3 reads TGTGCCAGCACTGGGGGATCGTCGAGGGAGACCCAGTACTTC.

The sample holds a few counts of this clonotype. This chain links TRBV14 with TRBJ2-7; D is possibly TRBD1 or TRBD2 (5 bases each). CDR3 size: 16 residues. V lost 3 bases to trimming and J lost 3 bases, with 18 bases between them. Germline V gene data show CDR1 as SGHDN and CDR2 as FVKESK. CDR3 DNA: TGTGCCAGCAGCCATCCCGAAGGGACGGAGCACTACGAGCAGTACTTC. Translated: CASSHPEGTEHYEQYF.

This chain connects TRBV18 to TRBJ1-2; TRBD1 is a possible D gene (6 bases). From germline, CDR1 is KGHSH and CDR2 LQKENI. With 2 bases removed from V and 4 bases from J, the gap between germline ends came to 11 bases. This CDR3 spans 14 amino acids. DNA of the CDR3: TGTGCCAGCTCACCAGGGCAGGACAGCTATGGCTACACCTTC. Its protein is CASSPGQDSYGYTF.

V gene TRBV12-3 or TRBV12-4 combines with J gene TRBJ2-1; a weak D match, TRBD2 (5 bases). Trimming shortened V by 0 bases and J by 0 bases, and 9 bases separated the two germline ends. CDR3 length equals 16 residues. The CDR3 loop is CASSLAAGSSYNEQFF. As DNA, the CDR3 is TGTGCCAGCAGTTTAGCCGCGGGTAGCTCCTACAATGAGCAGTTCTTC.

The sample holds a few counts of this clonotype. The chain employs TRBV29-1 and TRBJ2-7; the D is unclear. The end of the DNA is better explained by TRBJ2-5, so the J call may be wrong. The CDR3 runs 12 residues. Germline assignment: CDR1 SQVTM and CDR2 ANQGSEA. Here the CDR3 DNA reads TGCAGCGTTGCCACAGATCCGGAGACCCAGTACTTC. Translated, it gives CSVATDPETQYF.

Remarks on this clonotype: The junction and the germline gene differ at one end; a read error may be behind it. The CDR3 is CSVALQGYGQYF. CDR3 nucleotide sequence: TGCAGCGTTGCCCTACAGGGCTACGGGCAGTACTTC. The rearrangement links TRBV29-1 to TRBJ2-7, with D possibly being TRBD1 (6 bases). Per germline, CDR1 SQVTM and CDR2 ANQGSEA. The CDR3 is 12 residues long.

V usage is TRBV6-5 and J usage is TRBJ2-1; D call uncertain. Germline values: CDR1 MNHEY, CDR2 SVGAGI. The CDR3 covers 14 residues. V lost 2 bases to trimming and J lost 6 bases, with 11 bases between them. The DNA of the CDR3 is TGTGCCAGCAGTTACGTTGGCTACGCCAATGAGCAGTTCTTC. Amino acids: CASSYVGYANEQFF.

The chain links TRBV20-1 to TRBJ2-1; weak D call: TRBD2 (5 bases). CDR1 is DFQATT, CDR2 SNEGSKA, per germline (reference sequence). The CDR3 has 14 amino acids. V dropped 6 bases and J dropped 2 bases, with 14 bases sitting between them. The DNA of the CDR3 is TGCAGTGCCGAGTCCCGGGATACCTACAATGAGCAGTTCTTC. It codes for CSAESRDTYNEQFF.

CDR3 sequence: CASSLTGGATNEKLFF. In DNA, the CDR3 is TGTGCCAGCAGCTTGACAGGGGGAGCAACTAATGAAAAACTGTTTTTT. V usage is TRBV7-6 and J usage is TRBJ1-4, with TRBD1 matching 9 bases. With V trimmed by 3 bases and J by 0 bases, 2 bases remained unmatched. Germline V gives CDR1 SGHVS, CDR2 FNYEAQ. The CDR3 runs 16 residues.

The V and J genes are TRBV6-2 or TRBV6-3 and TRBJ2-3; 9 bases match TRBD2. Unmatched junction bases numbered 5, after V lost 7 bases and J lost 6 bases. Germline V gives CDR1 MNHEY, CDR2 SVGEGT. The CDR3 loop spans 13 amino acids. CDR3: CASTRTSADTQYF. Here the CDR3 DNA reads TGTGCCAGCACCCGGACTAGCGCGGATACGCAGTATTTT.